A single sample is the source of the 5 T cell receptor beta chains below, sequenced in a study of T cells in Graves' hyperthyroidism and ophthalmopathy. What was amplified from RNA transcripts were TCR beta CDR3 regions. RT-PCR in the first round (using the HTBI primer set) targeted the TCR CDR3. MiXCR was run by TCRdb on the multiplex PCR reads, yielding one entry per CDR3 protein. The profile covers under 300,000 distinct CDR3 sequences, with around 15% appearing a single time and roughly 7.9% taken by the ten largest. Material: blood. All receptors come from a woman in her forties with Graves' hyperthyroidism.

This clonotype was found many times. The chain uses TRBV11-3 and TRBJ2-2; the match to TRBD2 covers 11 bases. V lost 5 bases, J lost 6 bases, and 5 bases stayed unmatched. The germline V gene has CDR1 SGHNT and CDR2 YENEEA. There are 15 residues in the CDR3. Here the CDR3 DNA reads TGTGCCAGCAGCCCGGGACTAGCGGACTCCGGGGAGCTGTTTTTT. The encoded protein is CASSPGLADSGELFF.

This clonotype was detected a few times. This sequence joins TRBV10-3 and TRBJ1-5; tentative D call: TRBD1 (5 bases). This CDR3 spans 16 amino acids. In germline, CDR1 is ENHRY, CDR2 SYGVKD. Trimming cost V 6 bases and J 0 bases, with 15 bases left between them. CDR3 nucleotides: TGTGCCATCAGCGGGGCCGGCGGGGGTAGCAATCAGCCCCAGCATTTT. This sequence encodes CAISGAGGGSNQPQHF.

The rearrangement links TRBV20-1 to TRBJ2-1; 12 nucleotides agree with TRBD2. Germline CDR1 is DFQATT and CDR2 is SNEGSKA (reference sequence). J was trimmed by 7 bases and V by 6 bases; bases with no gene match: 10. The CDR3 is 15 amino acids. CDR3 coding DNA: TGCAGTGCCCAATCCGGACTAGCGGGATTTAATGAGCAGTTCTTC. Protein sequence: CSAQSGLAGFNEQFF.

This clonotype was observed at least ten times. V gene TRBV6-1 combines with J gene TRBJ2-2, with TRBD1 as a possible D gene (6 bases). The germline V and J ends were trimmed by 6 bases and 7 bases, with 15 bases remaining between them. Germline V gene data show CDR1 as MNHNS and CDR2 as SASEGT. The CDR3 has 14 amino acids. The CDR3 DNA is TGTGCCAGCAGGCTACAGGGATCTTACGGGGAGCTGTTTTTT. Its protein product is CASRLQGSYGELFF.

This clonotype occurred many times. The V gene is TRBV27, the J gene TRBJ2-5, with 9 bases aligning to TRBD1. Germline-derived CDR1 and CDR2 are MNHEY and SMNVEV (reference sequence). The CDR3 consists of 15 residues. J lost 3 bases, V lost 2 bases, and 4 bases had no gene match. CDR3 coding DNA: TGTGCCAGCAGTTTACGACAGGGGGGAAAAGAGACCCAGTACTTC. It is translated as CASSLRQGGKETQYF.